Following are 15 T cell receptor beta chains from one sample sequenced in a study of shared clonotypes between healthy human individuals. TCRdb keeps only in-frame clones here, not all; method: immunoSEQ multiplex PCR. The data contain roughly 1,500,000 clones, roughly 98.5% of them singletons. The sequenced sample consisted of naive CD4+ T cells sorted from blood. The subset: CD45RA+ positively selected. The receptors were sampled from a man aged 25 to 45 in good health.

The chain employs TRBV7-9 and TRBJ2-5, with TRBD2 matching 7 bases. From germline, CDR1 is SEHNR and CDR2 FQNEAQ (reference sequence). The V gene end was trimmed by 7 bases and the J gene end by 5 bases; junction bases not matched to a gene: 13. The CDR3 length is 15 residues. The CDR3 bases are TGTGCCAGCATGCCCCGCGGCGGGAGAGGGGAGACCCAGTACTTC. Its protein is CASMPRGGRGETQYF. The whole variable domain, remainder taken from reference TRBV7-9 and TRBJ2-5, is DTGVSQNPRHKITKRGQNVTFRCDPISEHNRLYWYRQTLGQGPEFLTYFQNEAQLEKSRLLSDRFSAERPKGSFSTLEIQRTEQGDSAMYLCASMPRGGRGETQYFGPGTRLLVL.

The CDR3 sequence: CASGGQPYSNQPQHF. CDR3 DNA sequence: TGTGCCAGTGGCGGACAGCCTTATAGCAATCAGCCCCAGCATTTT. The V gene is TRBV19, the J gene TRBJ1-5, with a possible D match to TRBD1 (6 bases). V was cut by 8 bases and J by 0 bases, with 14 bases left in between. CDR3 size: 15 residues. CDR1 LNHDA and CDR2 SQIVND come from the germline V gene (reference sequence).

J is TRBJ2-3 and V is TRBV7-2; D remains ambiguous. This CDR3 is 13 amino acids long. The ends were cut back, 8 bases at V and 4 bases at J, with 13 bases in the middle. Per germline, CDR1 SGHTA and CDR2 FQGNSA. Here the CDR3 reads CASRVGPADTQYF. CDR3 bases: TGTGCCAGCCGGGTCGGCCCGGCAGATACGCAGTATTTT.

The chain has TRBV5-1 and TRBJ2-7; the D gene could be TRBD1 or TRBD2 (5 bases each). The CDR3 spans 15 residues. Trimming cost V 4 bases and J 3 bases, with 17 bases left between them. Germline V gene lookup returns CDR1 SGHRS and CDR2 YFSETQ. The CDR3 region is CASSPGRPALYEQYF. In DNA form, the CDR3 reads TGCGCCAGCAGCCCGGGGCGTCCGGCACTCTACGAGCAGTACTTC.

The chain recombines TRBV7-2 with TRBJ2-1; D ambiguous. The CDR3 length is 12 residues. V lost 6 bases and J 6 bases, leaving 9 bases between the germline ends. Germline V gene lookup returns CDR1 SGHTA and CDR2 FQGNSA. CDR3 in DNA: TGTGCCAGCAGGGCTAGTCGCAATGAGCAGTTCTTC. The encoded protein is CASRASRNEQFF.

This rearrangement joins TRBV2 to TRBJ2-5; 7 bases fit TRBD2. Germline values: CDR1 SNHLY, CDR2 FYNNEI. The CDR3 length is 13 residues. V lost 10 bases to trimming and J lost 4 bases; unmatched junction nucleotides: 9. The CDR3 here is CATASGMGETQYF. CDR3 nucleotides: TGTGCCACCGCTAGCGGAATGGGAGAGACCCAGTACTTC. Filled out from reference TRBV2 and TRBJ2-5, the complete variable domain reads EPEVTQTPSHQVTQMGQEVILRCVPISNHLYFYWYRQILGQKVEFLVSFYNNEISEKSEIFDDQFSVERPDGSNFTLKIRSTKLEDSAMYFCATASGMGETQYFGPGTRLLVL.

The CDR3 DNA reads as TGCGCCAGCAGCCCGGGAACAGGGGTGGCGAACACTGAAGCTTTCTTT. Protein: CASSPGTGVANTEAFF. The gene calls are TRBV5-1 and TRBJ1-1, with 7 bases aligning to TRBD1. V was clipped by 4 bases and J by 1 base; unmatched bases: 10. This CDR3 contains 16 residues. Germline V lookup: CDR1 SGHRS, CDR2 YFSETQ.

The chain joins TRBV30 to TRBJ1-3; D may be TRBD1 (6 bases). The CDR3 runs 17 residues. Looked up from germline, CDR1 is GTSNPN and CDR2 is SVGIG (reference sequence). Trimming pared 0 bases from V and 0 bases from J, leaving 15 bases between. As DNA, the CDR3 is TGTGCCTGGAGTGTACTGCATGGGGGGCCCTCTGGAAACACCATATATTTT. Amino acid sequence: CAWSVLHGGPSGNTIYF.

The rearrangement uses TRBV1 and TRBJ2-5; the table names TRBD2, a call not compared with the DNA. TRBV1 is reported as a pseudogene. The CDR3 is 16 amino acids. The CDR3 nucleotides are TGCACCAGCAGCCCCCCTTTTACGGGAGGGCGGGAGACCCAGTACTTC. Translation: CTSSPPFTGGRETQYF.

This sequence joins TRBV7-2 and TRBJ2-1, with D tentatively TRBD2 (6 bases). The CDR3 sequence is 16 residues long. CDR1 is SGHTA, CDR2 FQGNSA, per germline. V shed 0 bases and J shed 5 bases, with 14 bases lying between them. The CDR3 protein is CASSLAFAGINNEQFF. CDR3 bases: TGTGCCAGCAGCTTAGCGTTTGCGGGGATTAACAATGAGCAGTTCTTC.

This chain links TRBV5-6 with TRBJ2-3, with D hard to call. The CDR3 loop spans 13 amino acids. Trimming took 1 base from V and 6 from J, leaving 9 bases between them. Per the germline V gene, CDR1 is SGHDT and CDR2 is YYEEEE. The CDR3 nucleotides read TGTGCCAGCAGCTTGTGGGGTCGGGATACGCAGTATTTT. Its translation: CASSLWGRDTQYF.

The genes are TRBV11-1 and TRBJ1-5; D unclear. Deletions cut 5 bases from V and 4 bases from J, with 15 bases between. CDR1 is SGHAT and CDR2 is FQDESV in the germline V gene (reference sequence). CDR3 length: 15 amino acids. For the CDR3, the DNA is TGTGCCAGCAGCCCGTCGGGCCGTCCAAATCAGCCCCAGCATTTT. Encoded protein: CASSPSGRPNQPQHF. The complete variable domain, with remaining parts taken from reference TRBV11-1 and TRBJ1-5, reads EAEVAQSPRYKITEKSQAVAFWCDPISGHATLYWYRQILGQGPELLVQFQDESVVDDSQLPKDRFSAERLKGVDSTLKIQPAELGDSAMYLCASSPSGRPNQPQHFGDGTRLSIL.

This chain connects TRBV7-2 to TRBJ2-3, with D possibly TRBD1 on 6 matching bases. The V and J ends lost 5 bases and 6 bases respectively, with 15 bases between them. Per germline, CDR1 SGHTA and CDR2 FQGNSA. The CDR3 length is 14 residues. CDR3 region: CASSLDSISDTQYF. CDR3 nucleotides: TGTGCCAGCAGCCTGGACAGTATATCCGATACGCAGTATTTT.

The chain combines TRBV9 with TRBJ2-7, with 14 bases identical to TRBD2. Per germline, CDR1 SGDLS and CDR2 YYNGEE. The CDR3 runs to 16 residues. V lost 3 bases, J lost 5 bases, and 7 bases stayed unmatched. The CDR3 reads CASSGGTSGSLDEQYF. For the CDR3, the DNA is TGTGCCAGCAGCGGGGGGACTAGCGGGAGTTTAGACGAGCAGTACTTC.

Written as DNA, the CDR3 is TGTGCCAGCAGCTTGGGATCCAGGGCCCTTTCCTACGAGCAGTACTTC. Its protein is CASSLGSRALSYEQYF. V and J are TRBV5-4 and TRBJ2-7; D is perhaps TRBD1 (5 bases). The CDR3 sequence is 16 residues long. With 0 bases removed from V and 1 base from J, the gap between germline ends came to 14 bases. Germline CDR1 is SGHNT and CDR2 is YYREEE (reference sequence).